This record looks at one T cell receptor (beta chain) sequence and its context. The sample is drawn from a study of blood T cell repertoires in COVID-19. Study context: PBMCs, B-cell-depleted T cells, or T cells provided the cDNA or gDNA that made up the material.

Original methodology: Amplification with reference gene primers provided the estimates of nucleated cell counts. TCRdb keeps only in-frame clones here, not all; method: immunoSEQ multiplex PCR. V, J and clone size are taken as reported in that table, and D and trimming were inferred from the DNA itself. The table records more than 350,000 clones, 85% to 90% of them present only once. Sequencing used PBMCs or T cells enriched from blood (not recorded which). This receptor was identified in a woman aged 50 to 65 who had recovered from COVID-19.

The DNA for the CDR3 is TGTGCCAGCAGCCCGAAAGCCGGGAGAGGGGGGCTAGCGGGAGCCTACAATGAGCAGTTCTTC. Its protein product is CASSPKAGRGGLAGAYNEQFF. The V gene is TRBV9, the J gene TRBJ2-1; 10 bases line up with TRBD2. J lost 2 bases, V lost 4 bases, and 21 bases had no gene match. Germline CDR1 reads SGDLS; CDR2 reads YYNGEE. The CDR3 contains 21 residues. Filled out from reference TRBV9 and TRBJ2-1, the complete variable domain reads DSGVTQTPKHLITATGQRVTLRCSPRSGDLSVYWYQQSLDQGLQFLIQYYNGEERAKGNILERFSAQQFPDLHSELNLSSLELGDSALYFCASSPKAGRGGLAGAYNEQFFGPGTRLTVL.